Described below is a single T cell receptor beta chain sequence and its context. The antigen it binds to is not known. Base quality data are lacking; no much larger clone is found one base away. Libraries were constructed by the immunoSEQ multiplex PCR assay. For the multiplex PCR, a mixture combining 60 forward primers for TCR Vbeta segments and 13 reverse primers for TCR Jbeta segments was used. The CDR3 region of rearranged TCR beta genes was amplified from genomic DNA by a multiplex PCR assay. On the Illumina HiSeq System, the amplified TCR beta libraries were sequenced as 87-base-pair reads. As for the original processing: A later analysis counted approximately 74 million unique TCR beta chains across the 670 or so repertoires, and some 12 million of these chains were shared by at least two donors. A nearest-neighbor algorithm error-corrected the raw reads and collapsed the reads into unique sequences, merging closely related sequences to remove PCR and sequencing errors. Alignment of CDR3 sequences to IMGT reference sequences was used to assign V, D and J gene segments. Each retained sequence needed at least a six-nucleotide match to both a V gene segment and a J gene segment. A rearrangement was called productive if the CDR3 had no stop codons and remained in frame with V and J, and every other rearrangement was called non-productive. CDR3 was defined according to IMGT convention as the region running from the second conserved V-encoded cysteine to the conserved J-encoded phenylalanine. In an earlier analysis of around 640 of the donors, sequences lacking an unambiguous match to a single V gene segment were excluded. An earlier analysis of some 500 of the donors classified V segments as functional when productive rearrangements were above 56.7% and as segregating when the standard deviation between donors was above 5%. A statistical classification framework was developed to diagnose cytomegalovirus status using the catalog of TCR beta chain sequences. In a later analysis, TCR nucleotide sequences were compared against IMGT/GENE-DB human TR gene sequences so that V and J genes could be assigned. Using the TCRdist pipeline, a later analysis assigned CDR3 sequences along with most-parsimonious VDJ recombination scenarios. In a later analysis, each TCR beta chain was defined by its CDR3 amino acid sequence together with its V-gene family, and reads lacking a unique V-gene family were excluded. As a way to deal with suspected cross-contamination and a sequencing artifact, a later analysis dropped roughly 620 nucleotide sequences that were highly shared and had low generation probability. In a later analysis, a clonal expansion index was calculated for each public chain from normalized within-repertoire ranks of inferred template counts. In a later analysis, generation probabilities were computed using a VDJ recombination model fitted to out-of-frame rearrangements, and the results were checked against IGoR. In a later analysis, hypergeometric tests were used to score TCR-TCR, TCR-HLA and TCR-CMV co-occurrence, with a repertoire-size bias correction applied to TCR pairs. A later analysis estimated false discovery rates by permuting HLA or CMV assignments 20 times. A later analysis grouped co-occurring TCRs with DBSCAN, adding TCRdist sequence similarity when clustering within HLA-allele-positive subsets. Repertoires with fewer than 30,000 or more than 120,000 public chains, plus five repertoires with anomalous nucleotide sharing, were excluded from co-occurrence clustering. In its TCRdb copy, this immuneACCESS table keeps in-frame sequences only and misses some clones. Where compared with another copy, unresolved V genes explain less than half of these, and the others have no known cause. Clone size and the V and J calls come from that table; the DNA yielded D and trimming. In all, the sample holds approximately 190,000 clones, and about 80% of those were seen once. The top ten hold about 2.6% of the sample.

This sample was taken from a study of cytomegalovirus exposure and HLA in healthy donors (dated by TCRdb to the late 2010s). Turning to the overall study: An earlier analysis of 587 of the donors reported roughly 300 Gb of sequence data and 117 million unique TCR beta sequences from 150 million to 200 million T cells. All discovery cohort repertoires had been generated using a single sequencing platform. In the later analysis, no new phenotypic data were used to find candidate immune exposures; instead, reliance was placed on TCR beta sequences and their occurrence across donors. A handful of DR-DQ haplotypes were handled as single units for association and clustering because linkage in the cohort was strong. HLA typing covered class I and class II loci at four-digit resolution. The study combined high-throughput TCR immunosequencing, statistical association of individual TCRs with disease status, and machine learning to predict cytomegalovirus infection status. Donor age, sex, ethnicity and CMV serostatus were collected together with the repertoire data. Genome-wide SNP genotypes for about 55% of the roughly 670 donors were used in a later genetic analysis, which treated that subset as a discovery cohort. The number of donors typed differed by locus, with roughly 629-640 for A, B, C, DRB1 and DQB1, roughly 550 for DQA1, about 610 for DPA1, and around 450 for DPB1. In an earlier analysis of 587 of the donors, high-throughput TCR beta sequencing was used to judge whether each TCR beta V gene segment behaved as functional or pseudogenic. The study was designed to test whether signatures of past pathogen exposure could be identified by cataloging public T cell receptors. The study used immunosequencing to profile the T cell repertoires of 600 to 850 subjects and linked those repertoires to cytomegalovirus serostatus. Among 398 genotyped donors of the cohort, an average of around 240,000 unique TCR beta nucleotide sequences were sequenced per donor, roughly 18% of them non-productive. An early release covering roughly 600 HLA-typed donors comprised 250 to 350 gigabases of sequencing data and approximately 85 million unique TCR sequences. The genetic ancestry cluster associated with self-reported Caucasian donors included 65% to 90% of the roughly 410 genotyped donors. Besides the first cohort of 550 to 750 subjects, a separate validation cohort made up of roughly 130 different subjects was used. To study patterns of TCR occurrence, a later analysis re-analyzed previously published TCR beta repertoires from 550 to 800 donors and added high-resolution HLA genotyping. Points the paper makes about the study in general: An earlier analysis of 450 to 750 of the donors showed that most TCR beta V segments appeared in productive rearrangements either about 90% or about 30% of the time, which broadly matched IMGT annotations. In vitro tests confirmed that a few of the cytomegalovirus-associated TCR beta chains recognize cytomegalovirus antigens. A later analysis reported that several top co-occurrence clusters appeared linked to parvovirus B19, influenza, CMV and Epstein-Barr virus. Most TCR sequences were observed very rarely across donors, whereas some public TCRs were present in many individuals. In this cohort, only TCR beta chains were sequenced, and detectable features were limited by the absence of alpha or paired-chain data. A further reported finding was that TCR beta sequences accurately predicted the HLA-A and HLA-B alleles for most subjects in the first cohort. Assigning TCR associations to individual alleles was difficult when HLA alleles, especially DR and DQ, strongly co-occurred. Some IMGT-functional V segments, including TRBV6-2 and TRBV6-3, could not be distinguished by the 87-base-pair reads and were therefore excluded. The classifier was reported to diagnose cytomegalovirus status with high specificity and sensitivity in both the original cohort and the validation cohort. At a false discovery rate of 0.05, a later analysis linked under 20,000 TCR beta sequences to specific HLA alleles. Because HLA typing was unavailable for some donors at each locus, only the typed subset was used in association tests. CMV serostatus was the only immune exposure information available for the cohort. Sequencing depth was assumed to be roughly uniform across donors in the presence/absence analyses, though that assumption may not hold. In a later genetic analysis, a missense DCLRE1C variant was associated with V-gene and J-gene trimming of TCR beta chains, and the association was replicated in an independent cohort. In a later analysis, most CMV-associated TCR beta chains were found to appear HLA-restricted, with HLA associations seemingly driven largely by CMV exposure. The authors suggested that the approach could potentially be generalized to other disease states and immunological phenotypes. A cluster of highly shared sequence variants was judged likely to represent a technical artifact of the sequencing pipeline. A later genetic analysis reported fewer N-insertions in productive TCRs among donors in an Asian-associated ancestry cluster than the 666-donor mean. Because counts were too low, 15 to 20 rarely observed V segments, including chromosome 9 orphons, were excluded from the earlier analysis of around 590 of the donors. In a later analysis, TCR association rates were found to vary across HLA loci, with the most associated TCRs seen for DRB1 alleles and the fewest for HLA-C alleles. In the study, some 180 TCR beta chains were listed as associated with cytomegalovirus. Correlated functional status among segregating V segments might be attributable to linkage disequilibrium, but an unknown experimental factor could not be ruled out. In a later analysis, HLA-associated TCR beta chains showed more clonal expansion and lower generation probabilities than non-associated chains that were equally common.

In total, 600 or so healthy bone marrow donors made up the cohort. At the time of sampling, all cohort members were nominally healthy, though unrecorded immune exposures were likely present. The donor was CMV seropositive and was included in the group of 250 to 300 seropositive cohort members. A peripheral blood sample was collected from each donor, and TCR beta sequencing was performed on peripheral blood mononuclear cells. Genomic DNA extraction from the blood cell samples was performed with the Qiagen DNeasy Blood Extraction Kit. The CDR3 holds 20 amino acids from the cysteine to the phenylalanine. Only the CDR3 part of the read is kept: 60 bases, read in frame from the first base.

The chain couples TRBV21-1 to TRBJ2-5; TRBD2, the D gene given by the table, was not confirmed from the DNA. TRBV21-1 is described as a pseudogene. Sequenced: PBMCs. This receptor was taken from a woman aged 45-65 years in good health and CMV-seropositive. The sequenced DNA: TGTGCCAGCAGCAAAGGGCGCCGCCATACAGGAGGGTTGGGACAAGAGACCCAGTACTTC. This encodes CASSKGRRHTGGLGQETQYF.